The sequence of this T cell receptor (beta chain) was determined in a study of T cell responses to AZD1222 COVID-19 vaccine. Findings of the study overall: Donors in the cohort were predominantly white British and more often female, and clonal diversity was possibly underestimated. Scientists sampled the repertoires only once the peak T cell response had passed.

Points on this clone: The target antigen is unknown.

Data came from immunoSEQ multiplex PCR; TCRdb stores just in-frame clones and leaves some out. The sample shows roughly 170,000 clones, roughly 93% of them seen only once. V gave up 0 bases and J gave up 4 bases, with 9 bases separating them. This CDR3 is 14 amino acids long. From germline, CDR1 is SGHDN and CDR2 FVKESK. The clonotype comes from an adult in good health. Sample: peripheral blood, taken on day 0 of AZD1222 vaccination. The chain has TRBV14 and TRBJ1-1; a weak D match, TRBD1 (6 bases). Here the CDR3 reads CASSQEQGTTEAFF. The CDR3 DNA reads TGTGCCAGCAGCCAAGAGCAGGGGACCACTGAAGCTTTCTTT.